What follows is one T cell receptor beta chain and its context. The antigen is unknown. CDR1 is LNHDA and CDR2 is SQIVND in the germline V gene (reference sequence). V dropped 5 bases and J dropped 1; count of bases not matched to a gene: 4. The CDR3 extends over 14 amino acids. Method: immunoSEQ multiplex PCR; TCRdb's copy keeps in-frame clones and lacks some. The sample carries about 15,000 clones, roughly 86% recorded once. This specimen comes from a study of OX40 agonist ivuxolimab in advanced cancers. Study-wide findings and caveats: The mean number of expanded clones was higher in CD8+ T cells than in CD4+.

The gene calls are TRBV19 and TRBJ1-2; 7 nucleotides align to TRBD1. Sequenced material: CD4+ or CD8+ T cells sorted from blood, taken in a trial of the OX40 agonist ivuxolimab. This clonotype was obtained from an adult with an advanced solid tumor such as melanoma, head and neck, liver or kidney cancer. The CDR3 region is CASSPGTDNYGYTF. Here the CDR3 DNA reads TGTGCCAGTAGTCCAGGGACAGATAACTATGGCTACACCTTC.